The 32 T cell receptor beta chains listed next were all sequenced from one sample in a study of cytomegalovirus exposure and HLA in healthy donors. Sequencing used immunoSEQ multiplex PCR; TCRdb keeps in-frame clones, though not all of them. The sample holds roughly 73,000 clones; around 94% are singletons and the top ten take about 1.6%. The sequencing input was PBMCs. The receptors derive from a man aged 18 to 29 in good health and CMV-seropositive.

The chain joins TRBV6-1 to TRBJ2-7, with 7 positions matching TRBD1. The germline CDR1 and CDR2 sequences are MNHNS and SASEGT. V was pared by 7 bases and J by 6 bases, with 12 bases of the junction left unmatched. This CDR3 comprises 14 residues. CDR3 bases: TGTGCCAGCACCCCGACAGGGTTAACGGGCGAGCAGTACTTC. This sequence encodes CASTPTGLTGEQYF.

This clone appeared once. The chain recombines TRBV28 with TRBJ1-5, with 9 nucleotides matching TRBD1. V gave up 2 bases and J gave up 2 bases; unmatched junction bases: 16. The CDR3 is 20 residues long. Germline values: CDR1 MDHEN, CDR2 SYDVKM. This chain's CDR3 is CASSLGVGQGDAIGNQPQHF. The CDR3 region has the DNA TGTGCCAGCAGTTTAGGGGTGGGACAGGGAGATGCAATAGGCAATCAGCCCCAGCATTTT. The full variable domain, with the rest looked up from reference TRBV28 and TRBJ1-5, is DVKVTQSSRYLVKRTGEKVFLECVQDMDHENMFWYRQDPGLGLRLIYFSYDVKMKEKGDIPEGYSVSREKKERFSLILESASTNQTSMYLCASSLGVGQGDAIGNQPQHFGDGTRLSIL.

The chain carries TRBV5-1 and TRBJ1-4, with D possibly TRBD1 on 6 matching bases. The CDR3 length is 16 residues. The germline gives CDR1 SGHRS, CDR2 YFSETQ. Between the trimmed V and J ends, which lost 3 bases and 0 bases, there was a span of 12 bases. CDR3 amino acids: CASSSGQRATNEKLFF. The CDR3 DNA sequence: TGCGCCAGCAGCTCTGGACAGCGAGCAACTAATGAAAAACTGTTTTTT.

The V call is TRBV4-1, the J call TRBJ2-5; a weak D match, TRBD2 (5 bases). Between the trimmed V and J ends, which lost 0 bases and 4 bases, there was a span of 9 bases. Per the germline V gene, CDR1 is MGHRA and CDR2 is YSYEKL. There are 14 residues in the CDR3. Here the CDR3 DNA reads TGCGCCAGCAGCCAAGACAGTCTAGCAGAGACCCAGTACTTC. This encodes CASSQDSLAETQYF.

This clone was counted a few times. This chain connects TRBV18 to TRBJ1-5; TRBD1 matches 8 bases. Germline loops: CDR1 KGHSH, CDR2 LQKENI. The CDR3 is 14 amino acids. Trimming at V came to 3 bases and at J to 5 bases, leaving 3 bases not matched to a gene. The CDR3 here is CASSPQGAHQPQHF. CDR3 in DNA: TGTGCCAGCTCACCTCAGGGGGCGCATCAGCCCCAGCATTTT.

As for this clone: Compared with germline, one end of the junction differs, possibly owing to a read error. The rearrangement joins TRBV30 to TRBJ2-7, with D perhaps TRBD2 (6 bases). The CDR3 is 11 residues long. The germline CDR1 and CDR2 sequences are GTSNPN and SVGIG (reference sequence). The DNA of the CDR3 is TGTGCCTGGAGTGTCGGGACTCCGAAACACTTC. This translates into CAWSVGTPKHF.

The gene calls are TRBV5-4 and TRBJ2-5; TRBD1 matches at 12 bases. Germline values: CDR1 SGHNT, CDR2 YYREEE (reference sequence). The CDR3 consists of 15 residues. V shed 4 bases and J 6 bases; nucleotides not matched to a gene: 7. CDR3 nucleotides: TGTGCCAGCAGCGCGGGGACAGGGGGCCGGCAGACCCAGTACTTC. Amino acid sequence: CASSAGTGGRQTQYF. Full variable domain (rest looked up from reference TRBV5-4 and TRBJ2-5): ETGVTQSPTHLIKTRGQQVTLRCSSQSGHNTVSWYQQALGQGPQFIFQYYREEENGRGNFPPRFSGLQFPNYSSELNVNALELDDSALYLCASSAGTGGRQTQYFGPGTRLLVL.

V usage is TRBV28 and J usage is TRBJ2-1; D is unclear. The CDR3 loop spans 15 amino acids. V shed 3 bases and J shed 0 bases, with 9 bases lying between them. Germline V CDR1 and CDR2: MDHEN, SYDVKM. DNA for the CDR3: TGTGCCAGCAGTTTTTCAAGCGACTCCTACAATGAGCAGTTCTTC. Translated: CASSFSSDSYNEQFF.

This chain uses TRBV19 with TRBJ1-2; 9 bases line up with TRBD1. In germline, CDR1 is LNHDA, CDR2 SQIVND (reference sequence). This CDR3 contains 14 residues. V shed 7 bases and J 3 bases; nucleotides not matched to a gene: 6. The CDR3 coding sequence is TGTGCCAGTATCAGGACAGGGGCCTACTATGGCTACACCTTC. Its protein is CASIRTGAYYGYTF.

The V and J genes are TRBV19 and TRBJ2-1; TRBD1 agrees at 8 bases. This CDR3 region has 16 residues. CDR1 LNHDA and CDR2 SQIVND come from the germline V gene (reference sequence). Germline trimming cut 6 bases from V and 11 bases from J; bases unmatched to any gene: 18. This chain's CDR3 is CASSRMPRDRTSQQFF. CDR3 nucleotide sequence: TGTGCCAGTAGCAGAATGCCCAGGGACAGGACTTCTCAGCAGTTCTTC.

V and J are TRBV9 and TRBJ2-1, with TRBD1 matching 8 bases. Germline CDR1 and CDR2: SGDLS and YYNGEE. V shed 2 bases, J shed 1 base, and the junction held 2 bases outside the gene matches. The CDR3 runs 15 residues. This CDR3 is CASSVRDRSYNEQFF. CDR3 DNA sequence: TGTGCCAGCAGCGTCCGGGACAGGTCCTACAATGAGCAGTTCTTC.

Only one count was recorded for this clone. The V and J genes are TRBV6-1 and TRBJ2-7; D perhaps matches TRBD2 (6 bases). This CDR3 contains 15 residues. The germline V gene encodes CDR1 MNHNS and CDR2 SASEGT. V dropped 6 bases and J dropped 3 bases, with 18 bases sitting between them. CDR3 in amino acids: CASSWLEGAGYEQYF. Written as DNA, the CDR3 is TGTGCCAGCAGCTGGTTAGAGGGAGCGGGCTACGAGCAGTACTTC.

The chain joins TRBV5-5 to TRBJ1-4; a weak D match, TRBD1 (6 bases). From germline, CDR1 is SGHKS and CDR2 YYEKEE (reference sequence). The V end lost 4 bases, the J end lost 7 bases, and 14 bases lay between the germline ends. The CDR3 is 14 amino acids. The CDR3 DNA sequence: TGTGCCAGCAGCCGAGGGGGGGCTGGTGAAAAACTGTTTTTT. Translating it yields CASSRGGAGEKLFF.

The chain uses TRBV27 and TRBJ1-2; 9 positions agree with TRBD1. With 0 bases clipped from V and 8 bases from J, the junction kept 7 bases outside the gene matches. This CDR3 contains 15 residues. Germline CDR1 is MNHEY and CDR2 is SMNVEV (reference sequence). For the CDR3, the DNA is TGTGCCAGCAGTTTATCGGGGGGGACAGGGCACGGCTACACCTTC. Amino acids: CASSLSGGTGHGYTF.

The rearrangement links TRBV6-5 to TRBJ2-1; the match to TRBD2 covers 8 bases. Germline CDR1 and CDR2: MNHEY and SVGAGI. The CDR3 spans 15 residues. The J segment lost 4 bases and the V segment lost 6 bases, leaving 8 bases of the junction unmatched. CDR3 residues: CASRERESKYNEQFF. The CDR3, as DNA: TGTGCCAGCAGGGAGCGGGAGTCGAAGTACAATGAGCAGTTCTTC.

The chain recombines TRBV9 with TRBJ2-1, with 11 positions matching TRBD2. Trimming at V came to 3 bases and at J to 7 bases, leaving 12 bases not matched to a gene. Germline CDR1 is SGDLS and CDR2 is YYNGEE. The CDR3 length is 17 residues. CDR3 nucleotides: TGTGCCAGCAGCGCCGGACTCCTAGCGGGAGGAGATAATGAGCAGTTCTTC. Residues: CASSAGLLAGGDNEQFF.

J is TRBJ2-7 and V is TRBV7-3, with 11 bases fitting TRBD1. After removal of 6 bases from V and 6 bases from J, the junction contained 4 bases not matched to a gene. CDR1 and CDR2 from the germline V gene are SGHTA and FQGTGA. The CDR3 runs to 13 residues. CDR3 coding DNA: TGTGCCAGCAGTCCGGACAGGGGGCGCGAGCAGTACTTC. Translating gives CASSPDRGREQYF.

The chain links TRBV27 to TRBJ2-1; tentative D call: TRBD2 (6 bases). The V gene's germline CDR1 is MNHEY and CDR2 SMNVEV (reference sequence). This CDR3 spans 16 amino acids. The V end was cut by 0 bases, the J end by 4 bases, with 13 bases between. CDR3 bases: TGTGCCAGCAGTTTATCATCGGGGGACTGGTACAATGAGCAGTTCTTC. Protein sequence: CASSLSSGDWYNEQFF.

The V call is TRBV14, the J call TRBJ2-1; 10 bases map to TRBD2. The germline gives CDR1 SGHDN, CDR2 FVKESK. CDR3 length: 16 residues. J was trimmed by 5 bases and V by 7 bases; bases with no gene match: 11. CDR3 DNA: TGTGCCAGCAACTCCCCGACTAGCGGGCCCGACAATGAGCAGTTCTTC. This sequence encodes CASNSPTSGPDNEQFF. The full variable domain, its missing parts supplied by reference TRBV14 and TRBJ2-1, is EAGVTQFPSHSVIEKGQTVTLRCDPISGHDNLYWYRRVMGKEIKFLLHFVKESKQDESGMPNNRFLAERTGGTYSTLKVQPAELEDSGVYFCASNSPTSGPDNEQFFGPGTRLTVL.

The chain uses TRBV7-8 and TRBJ2-5; unclear D gene. V lost 5 bases to trimming and J lost 0 bases, with 10 bases between them. The V gene's germline CDR1 is SGHVS and CDR2 FQNEAQ. CDR3 length: 14 amino acids. This CDR3 reads CASSLTAYQETQYF. DNA of the CDR3: TGTGCCAGCAGCCTTACCGCGTACCAAGAGACCCAGTACTTC. The variable domain in full, with the rest retrieved from reference TRBV7-8 and TRBJ2-5, is GAGVSQSPRYKVAKRGQDVALRCDPISGHVSLFWYQQALGQGPEFLTYFQNEAQLDKSGLPSDRFFAERPEGSVSTLKIQRTQQEDSAVYLCASSLTAYQETQYFGPGTRLLVL.

The chain carries TRBV10-3 and TRBJ1-4; D gene uncertain. This CDR3 has 13 amino acids. Germline V gives CDR1 ENHRY, CDR2 SYGVKD. V lost 4 bases and J 4 bases, leaving 7 bases between the germline ends. The CDR3 reads CAISGGSNEKLFF. CDR3 DNA: TGTGCCATCAGTGGAGGGAGTAATGAAAAACTGTTTTTT.

This CDR3 is CAWSRDRGLRGANVLTF. DNA for the CDR3: TGTGCCTGGAGCCGAGACAGGGGGCTAAGAGGGGCCAACGTCCTGACTTTC. J is TRBJ2-6 and V is TRBV30; 10 bases map to TRBD1. Germline CDR1 and CDR2: GTSNPN and SVGIG (reference sequence). The trim removed 3 bases at V and 4 bases at J, leaving 9 bases unmatched. This CDR3 spans 17 amino acids.

The chain has TRBV6-1 and TRBJ2-5; 7 nucleotides match TRBD1. Germline-derived CDR1 and CDR2 are MNHNS and SASEGT. This CDR3 spans 13 amino acids. J was trimmed by 5 bases and V by 8 bases; bases with no gene match: 8. The CDR3 protein is CASGRGLGETQYF. Here the CDR3 DNA reads TGTGCCAGCGGTAGGGGGCTAGGGGAGACCCAGTACTTC.

As regards this clone: Germline is not matched at one junction end, which may reflect a read error. The chain uses TRBV7-9 and TRBJ2-7, with 11 bases fitting TRBD1. The V gene's germline CDR1 is SEHNR and CDR2 FQNEAQ (reference sequence). The CDR3 loop spans 9 amino acids. In DNA, the CDR3 is TGTGCCGGTCCGGGACAGGGGGACTTC. It encodes CAGPGQGDF. The full variable domain, in which reference TRBV7-9 and TRBJ2-7 provide the parts outside the CDR3, is DTGVSQNPRHKITKRGQNVTFRCDPISEHNRLYWYRQTLGQGPEFLTYFQNEAQLEKSRLLSDRFSAERPKGSFSTLEIQRTEQGDSAMYLCAGPGQGDFGPGTRLTVT.

In its sample, this clone was seen once. This sequence joins TRBV6-1 and TRBJ1-5; D ambiguous. CDR3 length: 14 amino acids. The V gene lost 4 bases and the J gene lost 8 bases, with 15 bases spanning the gap. CDR1 and CDR2 from the germline V gene are MNHNS and SASEGT. The DNA of the CDR3 is TGTGCCAGCAGTGGACGTCAGGATGTGGAGCCCCAGCATTTT. It yields the protein CASSGRQDVEPQHF.

The rearrangement links TRBV4-2 to TRBJ2-7; 11 nucleotides line up with TRBD2. Trimming cost V 0 bases and J 3 bases; bases outside gene matches: 4. Germline CDR1 and CDR2: LGHNA and YNFKEQ. This CDR3 is built from 16 residues. CDR3 DNA sequence: TGTGCCAGCAGCCAAGATCCCACTAGCGGGAGCTACGAGCAGTACTTC. This translates into CASSQDPTSGSYEQYF.

Written as DNA, the CDR3 is TGTGCCAGCAGCCCTACCGGGACTAGCGGGAGCTCCTACAATGAGCAGTTCTTC. Protein: CASSPTGTSGSSYNEQFF. The rearrangement uses TRBV7-2 and TRBJ2-1, with TRBD2 matching over 14 bases. There are 18 residues in the CDR3. CDR1 is SGHTA, CDR2 FQGNSA, per germline. Unmatched junction bases numbered 6, after V lost 5 bases and J lost 0 bases. The full variable domain, completed using reference TRBV7-2 and TRBJ2-1, is GAGVSQSPSNKVTEKGKDVELRCDPISGHTALYWYRQSLGQGLEFLIYFQGNSAPDKSGLPSDRFSAERTGGSVSTLTIQRTQQEDSAVYLCASSPTGTSGSSYNEQFFGPGTRLTVL.

The chain joins TRBV2 to TRBJ2-6, with 7 bases fitting TRBD1. The germline CDR1 and CDR2 sequences are SNHLY and FYNNEI. CDR3 length: 19 residues. Germline trimming cut 6 bases from V and 0 bases from J; bases unmatched to any gene: 14. The CDR3 here is CASRGPGRGTYSGANVLTF. The CDR3 DNA reads TGTGCCAGCAGGGGTCCGGGCAGGGGGACGTACTCTGGGGCCAACGTCCTGACTTTC.

This clone was observed a few times. The J gene is TRBJ1-4, the V gene TRBV5-1, with D possibly matching TRBD1 (5 bases). This CDR3 comprises 17 residues. With 5 bases removed from V and 0 bases from J, the gap between germline ends came to 17 bases. Germline CDR1 reads SGHRS; CDR2 reads YFSETQ. The CDR3 bases are TGCGCCAGCAGTAGGGGCCTGAATACTGCAACTAATGAAAAACTGTTTTTT. Translated, it gives CASSRGLNTATNEKLFF.

In regard to this clone: The germline gene is not matched at one end of the junction; a read error may be the cause. The chain has TRBV20-1 and TRBJ2-3; D uncertain. The CDR3 is 11 amino acids. Germline CDR1 DFQATT, CDR2 SNEGSKA (reference sequence). CDR3 DNA sequence: TGTTGTCCTAGGAGCACAGATACGCAGTATTTT. Encoded protein: CCPRSTDTQYF.

This chain connects TRBV11-3 to TRBJ2-7, with D maybe TRBD1 (6 bases). CDR3 length equals 14 residues. The germline V gene has CDR1 SGHNT and CDR2 YENEEA. Trimming cost V 6 bases and J 6 bases, with 18 bases left between them. This CDR3 is CASSLTARGREQYF. CDR3 DNA: TGTGCCAGCAGTCTAACAGCCAGGGGCCGCGAGCAGTACTTC.

This clone has just one count. V gene TRBV9 combines with J gene TRBJ1-2; 10 nucleotides agree with TRBD1. Trimming cost V 5 bases and J 4 bases; bases outside gene matches: 11. The CDR3 loop spans 16 amino acids. Germline-derived CDR1 and CDR2 are SGDLS and YYNGEE. This CDR3 is CASSGGDRGGPYGYTF. CDR3 in DNA: TGTGCCAGCAGTGGAGGGGACAGGGGAGGGCCCTATGGCTACACCTTC.